Listed here are 29 T cell receptor beta chains from one sample, sequenced in a study of shared clonotypes between healthy human individuals. Some clones are missing from TCRdb's copy, which holds only in-frame ones; the method was immunoSEQ multiplex PCR. This sample has more than 2 million clones, with almost 96% found just once. Specimen: naive CD4+ T cells sorted from blood. Specified subset: CD45RA+ positively selected. The receptors come from a young man in good health.

The V call is TRBV2, the J call TRBJ2-7; D unclear. The CDR3 has 14 amino acids. Trimming left V 4 bases short and J 0 bases short, with 10 bases between. Per germline, CDR1 SNHLY and CDR2 FYNNEI. The CDR3 coding sequence is TGTGCCAGCAGTGGCTGGATAAGCTCCTACGAGCAGTACTTC. Translation gives CASSGWISSYEQYF.

The chain links TRBV19 to TRBJ1-2; D remains unclear. The germline V gene encodes CDR1 LNHDA and CDR2 SQIVND (reference sequence). V gave up 6 bases and J gave up 3 bases, with 8 bases separating them. The CDR3 has 12 residues. The CDR3: CASRARDYGYTF. CDR3 bases: TGTGCCAGTAGGGCCCGGGACTATGGCTACACCTTC.

The rearrangement links TRBV12-5 to TRBJ2-4; possibly TRBD1 for D (5 bases). This CDR3 is built from 13 residues. V gave up 1 base and J gave up 6 bases, with 7 bases separating them. Germline V gene data show CDR1 as LGHNT and CDR2 as FRNRAP. For the CDR3, the DNA is TGTGCTAGTGGTTTGGGTGACAGAAACATTCAGTACTTC. Its protein is CASGLGDRNIQYF. The variable domain in full, completed from reference TRBV12-5 and TRBJ2-4, reads DARVTQTPRHKVTEMGQEVTMRCQPILGHNTVFWYRQTMMQGLELLAYFRNRAPLDDSGMPKDRFSAEMPDATLATLKIQPSEPRDSAVYFCASGLGDRNIQYFGAGTRLSVL.

V usage is TRBV18 and J usage is TRBJ1-1, with D perhaps TRBD1 (6 bases). The CDR3 extends over 15 amino acids. The germline gives CDR1 KGHSH, CDR2 LQKENI. V lost 0 bases, J lost 1 base, and 9 bases lay in between. As DNA, the CDR3 is TGTGCCAGCTCACCACCTGCGACAGGGAACACTGAAGCTTTCTTT. Translated: CASSPPATGNTEAFF.

The DNA of the CDR3 is TGTGCCTACAACAGGGGGCCACGGGAAGAGACCCAGTACTTC. Protein sequence: CAYNRGPREETQYF. The chain employs TRBV30 and TRBJ2-5, with TRBD1 identical over 9 bases. Trimming removed 7 bases from V and 3 bases from J; junction bases left unmatched: 9. The CDR3 extends over 14 amino acids. Germline V gene lookup returns CDR1 GTSNPN and CDR2 SVGIG (reference sequence).

This sequence joins TRBV5-4 and TRBJ1-2, with D perhaps TRBD1 (6 bases). Germline lookup yields CDR1 SGHNT and CDR2 YYREEE (reference sequence). Trimming cost V 4 bases and J 3 bases, with 16 bases left between them. The CDR3 has 15 amino acids. The CDR3 loop is CASSDPTGSDYGYTF. In nucleotides, the CDR3 is TGTGCCAGCAGCGACCCAACAGGGAGCGACTATGGCTACACCTTC.

The chain joins TRBV4-1 to TRBJ1-1, with a tentative D call TRBD1 (5 bases). Looked up from germline, CDR1 is MGHRA and CDR2 is YSYEKL. Trimming pared 3 bases from V and 9 bases from J, leaving 17 bases between. CDR3 length equals 14 residues. CDR3 amino acids: CASSQDGTTGKAFF. The CDR3 nucleotides read TGCGCCAGCAGCCAGGACGGGACCACGGGGAAAGCTTTCTTT.

This clone has just one count. The chain recombines TRBV28 with TRBJ1-2; D remains ambiguous. CDR3 length equals 14 residues. CDR1 is MDHEN and CDR2 is SYDVKM in the germline V gene. V was clipped by 7 bases and J by 7 bases, with 19 bases between them. CDR3 sequence (DNA): TGTGCCAGCAAAATTACCGGGCCCTGGGGTGGCTACACCTTC. Residues: CASKITGPWGGYTF.

The chain uses TRBV2 and TRBJ2-6; 10 bases map to TRBD1. V gave up 6 bases and J gave up 1 base; unmatched junction bases: 9. The CDR3 loop spans 18 amino acids. Per the germline V gene, CDR1 is SNHLY and CDR2 is FYNNEI. As DNA, the CDR3 is TGTGCCAGCAGGAACCGGGACAGGGGTCCATCTGGGGCCAACGTCCTGACTTTC. Its protein product is CASRNRDRGPSGANVLTF.

The chain employs TRBV5-1 and TRBJ2-7; D perhaps matches TRBD2 (6 bases). The CDR3 is made up of 15 amino acids. Germline V gives CDR1 SGHRS, CDR2 YFSETQ. With 0 bases removed from V and 3 bases from J, the gap between germline ends came to 13 bases. CDR3 sequence (DNA): TGCGCCAGCAGCTTGGTTCTGGAGGGATTCTACGAGCAGTACTTC. Protein sequence: CASSLVLEGFYEQYF.

This chain links TRBV30 with TRBJ2-6; D might be TRBD1 (5 bases). V gave up 0 bases and J gave up 0 bases, with 15 bases separating them. Germline CDR1 and CDR2: GTSNPN and SVGIG (reference sequence). The CDR3 extends over 18 amino acids. Here the CDR3 reads CAWSVARQIPSGANVLTF. In DNA, the CDR3 is TGTGCCTGGAGTGTAGCAAGACAGATACCCTCTGGGGCCAACGTCCTGACTTTC.

The chain has TRBV7-2 and TRBJ2-1; no definite D call. V lost 1 base and J lost 8, with 9 bases in between. Germline CDR1 and CDR2: SGHTA and FQGNSA. CDR3 length: 13 amino acids. As DNA, the CDR3 is TGTGCCAGCAGCTTAGGCCAGAACGATGAGCAGTTCTTC. Residues: CASSLGQNDEQFF.

This chain's CDR3 is CSVHEGPLLETQYF. The CDR3, as DNA: TGCAGCGTGCACGAGGGACCCCTATTAGAGACCCAGTACTTC. This sequence joins TRBV29-1 and TRBJ2-5; D tentatively fits TRBD1 or TRBD2 (5 bases each). CDR1 is SQVTM, CDR2 ANQGSEA, per germline. Trimming took 6 bases from V and 4 from J, leaving 18 bases between them. CDR3 size: 14 residues.

This chain connects TRBV5-1 to TRBJ2-7; tentative D call: TRBD2 (6 bases). CDR1 is SGHRS, CDR2 YFSETQ, per germline. CDR3 length equals 16 residues. The ends were cut back, 1 base at V and 0 bases at J, with 14 bases in the middle. The CDR3 coding sequence is TGCGCCAGCAGCTTGTCGCCGGCGGGGAACTCCTACGAGCAGTACTTC. This gives the protein CASSLSPAGNSYEQYF.

The V call is TRBV19, the J call TRBJ2-7; D remains unclear. CDR1 is LNHDA and CDR2 is SQIVND in the germline V gene (reference sequence). V was shortened by 1 base and J by 3 bases, with 16 bases between the two germline ends. The CDR3 is 16 residues long. The CDR3 here is CASSIVGQRDVYEQYF. Written as DNA, the CDR3 is TGTGCCAGTAGTATAGTGGGCCAGAGAGATGTCTACGAGCAGTACTTC.

The rearrangement joins TRBV30 to TRBJ2-1; D is possibly TRBD2 (7 bases). The CDR3 runs 13 residues. Germline CDR1 GTSNPN, CDR2 SVGIG (reference sequence). Deletions cut 8 bases from V and 6 bases from J, with 17 bases between. The CDR3 loop is CARGEGLGNEQFF. The CDR3 DNA reads as TGTGCCAGGGGGGAGGGCTTAGGCAATGAGCAGTTCTTC.

As regards this clone: Within the sample, other DNA sequences also encode this same CDR3. V is TRBV30 and J is TRBJ2-5, with a weak D call TRBD2 (6 bases). V was pared by 3 bases and J by 5 bases, with 10 bases between. CDR1 and CDR2 (germline): GTSNPN, SVGIG (reference sequence). This CDR3 has 12 residues. The CDR3 region is CAWRGGVETQYF. The CDR3 DNA reads as TGTGCCTGGAGGGGCGGGGTGGAGACCCAGTACTTC.

The chain combines TRBV7-2 with TRBJ1-2; weak D call: TRBD1 (5 bases). V was shortened by 5 bases and J by 10 bases, with 17 bases between the two germline ends. CDR1 is SGHTA, CDR2 FQGNSA, per germline. This CDR3 region has 13 residues. The CDR3 sequence: CASSNTGARVYTF. CDR3 sequence (DNA): TGTGCCAGCAGCAACACCGGGGCCAGGGTCTACACCTTC.

This chain links TRBV5-4 with TRBJ2-1; 8 positions agree with TRBD2. The germline V gene encodes CDR1 SGHNT and CDR2 YYREEE (reference sequence). The CDR3 covers 15 residues. With 4 bases clipped from V and 0 bases from J, the junction kept 3 bases outside the gene matches. The CDR3 is CASSGSGGSYNEQFF. The CDR3, as DNA: TGTGCCAGCAGCGGGAGCGGGGGCTCCTACAATGAGCAGTTCTTC.

The CDR3 loop is CARDVGNTEAFF. The CDR3 coding sequence is TGTGCCAGGGACGTGGGGAACACTGAAGCTTTCTTT. The chain carries TRBV30 and TRBJ1-1; the D gene is possibly TRBD1 (5 bases). CDR1 is GTSNPN, CDR2 SVGIG, per germline (reference sequence). CDR3 length: 12 amino acids. Trimming left V 8 bases short and J 1 base short, with 11 bases between.

The chain links TRBV5-1 to TRBJ2-7; 10 bases line up with TRBD1. The CDR3 has 16 amino acids. Unmatched junction bases numbered 8, after V lost 3 bases and J lost 2 bases. Germline V gene sequence: CDR1 SGHRS, CDR2 YFSETQ. In nucleotides, the CDR3 is TGCGCCAGCAGCTCCGCCCCCGGGACAGGGGCCTACGAGCAGTACTTC. It is translated as CASSSAPGTGAYEQYF.

This clone was recorded once. The junction departs from germline at one end; a sequencing error may be responsible. The chain has TRBV6-1 and TRBJ1-2, with a possible D match to TRBD1 (5 bases). The CDR3 extends over 14 amino acids. Germline values: CDR1 MNHNS, CDR2 SASEGT. CDR3 loop: CASSDSGGGYGCTF. The DNA for the CDR3 is TGTGCCAGCAGTGATAGCGGGGGAGGCTATGGCTGCACCTTC.

The chain carries TRBV11-3 and TRBJ2-3; a weak D match, TRBD1 (6 bases). Deletions cut 6 bases from V and 1 base from J, with 8 bases between. Germline V gene sequence: CDR1 SGHNT, CDR2 YENEEA. CDR3 size: 13 residues. This chain's CDR3 is CASSRTGTDTQYF. CDR3 sequence (DNA): TGTGCCAGCAGTCGGACAGGCACAGATACGCAGTATTTT.

CDR3 DNA sequence: TGCGCCAGCAGGGGGCCTCTCAGGTTCGACGAGCAGTACTTC. Protein: CASRGPLRFDEQYF. This chain uses TRBV5-1 with TRBJ2-7; TRBD1 might be the D (5 bases). Deletions cut 5 bases from V and 5 bases from J, with 17 bases between. In germline, CDR1 is SGHRS, CDR2 YFSETQ. The CDR3 length is 14 residues.

The chain combines TRBV5-6 with TRBJ2-2; possibly TRBD2 for D (5 bases). Germline V gene data show CDR1 as SGHDT and CDR2 as YYEEEE. The germline V and J ends were trimmed by 5 bases and 6 bases, with 11 bases remaining between them. CDR3 length equals 13 residues. The CDR3: CASSFGLAGELFF. CDR3 DNA: TGTGCCAGCAGTTTTGGACTCGCCGGGGAGCTGTTTTTT.

This chain joins TRBV11-2 and TRBJ1-1; D call uncertain. This CDR3 has 11 amino acids. V lost 8 bases and J lost 8, with 12 bases in between. Germline CDR1 and CDR2: SGHAT and FQNNGV. The DNA for the CDR3 is TGTGCCAGCCAAGAGAAGTACGAAGCTTTCTTT. Protein sequence: CASQEKYEAFF.

This sequence joins TRBV30 and TRBJ2-7; 13 nucleotides line up with TRBD2. CDR3 length: 14 residues. V lost 7 bases to trimming and J lost 3 bases; unmatched junction nucleotides: 6. Germline V gene data show CDR1 as GTSNPN and CDR2 as SVGIG (reference sequence). The CDR3 region is CALAGTSGIYEQYF. In DNA form, the CDR3 reads TGTGCCTTAGCCGGGACTAGCGGGATCTACGAGCAGTACTTC. The complete variable domain, with remaining parts taken from reference TRBV30 and TRBJ2-7, reads SQTIHQWPATLVQPVGSPLSLECTVEGTSNPNLYWYRQAAGRGLQLLFYSVGIGQISSEVPQNLSASRPQDRQFILSSKKLLLSDSGFYLCALAGTSGIYEQYFGPGTRLTVT.

The gene calls are TRBV6-1 and TRBJ1-6, with 7 bases fitting TRBD1. CDR3 size: 15 residues. V gave up 6 bases and J gave up 0 bases; unmatched junction bases: 2. Germline lookup yields CDR1 MNHNS and CDR2 SASEGT. This CDR3 is CASRGQSSYNSPLHF. Here the CDR3 DNA reads TGTGCCAGCAGGGGACAGAGCTCCTATAATTCACCCCTCCACTTT.

This clone was seen a single time. The rearrangement links TRBV5-1 to TRBJ1-6; TRBD1 agrees at 9 bases. This CDR3 comprises 16 residues. Germline trimming cut 4 bases from V and 9 bases from J; bases unmatched to any gene: 11. CDR1 and CDR2 (germline): SGHRS, YFSETQ. The CDR3, as DNA: TGCGCCAGCAGCCGTCCCGGGACAGGGCCCGCTTCACCCCTCCACTTT. Translating it yields CASSRPGTGPASPLHF.